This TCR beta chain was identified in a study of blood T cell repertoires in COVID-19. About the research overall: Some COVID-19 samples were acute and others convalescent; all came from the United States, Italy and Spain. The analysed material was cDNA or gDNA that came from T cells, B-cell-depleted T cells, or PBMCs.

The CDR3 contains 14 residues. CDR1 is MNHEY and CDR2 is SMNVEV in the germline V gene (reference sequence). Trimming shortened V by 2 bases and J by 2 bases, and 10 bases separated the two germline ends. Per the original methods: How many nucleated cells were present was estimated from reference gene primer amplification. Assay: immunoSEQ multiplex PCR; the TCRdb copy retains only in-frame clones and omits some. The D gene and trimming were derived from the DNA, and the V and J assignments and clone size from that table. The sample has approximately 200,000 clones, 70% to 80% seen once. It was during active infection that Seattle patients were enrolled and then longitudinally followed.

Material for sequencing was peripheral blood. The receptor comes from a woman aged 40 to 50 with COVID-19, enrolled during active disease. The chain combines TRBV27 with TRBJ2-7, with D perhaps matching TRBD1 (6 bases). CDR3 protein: CASSLAGQTYEQYF. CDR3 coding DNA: TGTGCCAGCAGTTTAGCAGGACAGACCTACGAGCAGTACTTC.